The 23 T cell receptor beta chains reported below all come from one sample, sequenced in a study of cytomegalovirus exposure and HLA in healthy donors. PCR amplification relied on 60 Vbeta primers (plus 13 Jbeta primers). The repertoire was sequenced with immunoSEQ multiplex PCR; TCRdb's copy has only in-frame clones and lacks some. The top ten hold less than 2% of the sample, which has around 150,000 clones, about 80% seen once. The sample comprised PBMCs. The receptor source for this set is a woman aged 25-40 years in good health and CMV-seronegative.

This clone turned up a few times. The chain uses TRBV18 and TRBJ1-1, with D perhaps matching TRBD1 (5 bases). Per germline, CDR1 KGHSH and CDR2 LQKENI. V was shortened by 6 bases and J by 3 bases, with 11 bases between the two germline ends. This CDR3 region has 13 residues. This chain's CDR3 is CASSRQLDTEAFF. CDR3 DNA: TGTGCCAGCTCGAGACAGTTAGACACTGAAGCTTTCTTT.

This sequence joins TRBV10-2 and TRBJ1-1, with 11 bases that match TRBD1. CDR3 length: 17 residues. Germline V CDR1 and CDR2: WSHSY, SAAADI. V was pared by 2 bases and J by 0 bases, with 5 bases of the junction left unmatched. CDR3 coding DNA: TGCGCCAGCAGTGAGGGGACAGGGGGACTTATGAACACTGAAGCTTTCTTT. Its protein is CASSEGTGGLMNTEAFF.

This chain uses TRBV30 with TRBJ1-5, with no clear D. This CDR3 spans 14 amino acids. V was trimmed by 2 bases and J by 0 bases, leaving 8 bases between them. CDR1 GTSNPN and CDR2 SVGIG come from the germline V gene (reference sequence). The CDR3 region has the DNA TGTGCCTGGAGTCACGGTGGTAGCAATCAGCCCCAGCATTTT. Translated: CAWSHGGSNQPQHF.

V and J are TRBV6-1 and TRBJ1-1, with D perhaps TRBD1 (6 bases). Germline assignment: CDR1 MNHNS and CDR2 SASEGT. Trimming cost V 6 bases and J 11 bases, with 19 bases left between them. This CDR3 is 13 amino acids long. The DNA for the CDR3 is TGTGCCAGCAGGGAGGGGGGGAAAGCGTTCGCTTTCTTT. Protein sequence: CASREGGKAFAFF.

The CDR3 nucleotides read TGTGCCAGCAGCCCAAGACAGGGGGCCTACGAGCAGTACTTC. Residues: CASSPRQGAYEQYF. V and J are TRBV13 and TRBJ2-7; the match to TRBD1 covers 9 bases. The CDR3 is 14 amino acids. Per the germline V gene, CDR1 is PRHDT and CDR2 is FYEKMQ (reference sequence). Trimming cost V 5 bases and J 2 bases; bases outside gene matches: 4.

V gene TRBV18 combines with J gene TRBJ1-4; D may be TRBD1 (6 bases). This CDR3 has 14 amino acids. CDR1 and CDR2 (germline): KGHSH, LQKENI. The V gene lost 3 bases and the J gene lost 8 bases, with 13 bases spanning the gap. The CDR3 region has the DNA TGTGCCAGCTCACCCCAGGGGACCTCGGAAAAACTGTTTTTT. It specifies CASSPQGTSEKLFF.

This clone has just a few counts. The chain combines TRBV6-5 with TRBJ2-7; 7 nucleotides match TRBD1. The CDR3 has 12 residues. V shed 6 bases, J shed 5 bases, and the junction held 4 bases outside the gene matches. Germline V gene sequence: CDR1 MNHEY, CDR2 SVGAGI. The CDR3 nucleotides read TGTGCCAGCAGCTCGACAGGGAACGAGCAGTACTTC. It codes for CASSSTGNEQYF.

This sequence joins TRBV10-2 and TRBJ1-5; the match to TRBD1 covers 10 bases. V lost 11 bases to trimming and J lost 4 bases; unmatched junction nucleotides: 14. In germline, CDR1 is WSHSY, CDR2 SAAADI. The CDR3 has 16 residues. In nucleotides, the CDR3 is TGCGCCGGCTCCGACAGGGGGCTCGGGGGGAATCAGCCCCAGCATTTT. Amino acids: CAGSDRGLGGNQPQHF.

The chain is built from TRBV27 and TRBJ2-3; TRBD1 aligns across 7 bases. Trimming took 3 bases from V and 6 from J; bases not matched to a gene: 9. Germline CDR1 MNHEY, CDR2 SMNVEV (reference sequence). CDR3 size: 15 residues. CDR3 loop: CASSLPQGGSDTQYF. CDR3 sequence (DNA): TGTGCCAGCAGTTTGCCCCAAGGGGGCTCGGATACGCAGTATTTT.

The V and J genes are TRBV27 and TRBJ2-1, with TRBD2 matching over 7 bases. The CDR3 runs to 15 residues. CDR1 is MNHEY, CDR2 SMNVEV, per germline (reference sequence). Losses at the gene ends were 1 base for V and 4 bases for J; bases not matched to a gene: 4. CDR3 nucleotides: TGTGCCAGCAGTTTATGGGCGGGGGAATACAATGAGCAGTTCTTC. Its protein product is CASSLWAGEYNEQFF.

The gene calls are TRBV10-1 and TRBJ2-7; 10 bases are shared with TRBD1. V dropped 4 bases and J dropped 5; count of bases not matched to a gene: 2. Per germline, CDR1 WNHNN and CDR2 SYGVQD (reference sequence). The length of the CDR3 is 13 residues. The CDR3, as DNA: TGCGCCAGCAGTGGACAGGGGGCCAACGAGCAGTACTTC. This codes for CASSGQGANEQYF.

The chain joins TRBV6-5 to TRBJ2-5; TRBD1 might be the D (5 bases). The CDR3 extends over 13 amino acids. CDR1 is MNHEY and CDR2 is SVGAGI in the germline V gene. Trimming took 4 bases from V and 9 from J, leaving 15 bases between them. Here the CDR3 reads CASSSHSATAQYF. The CDR3 DNA follows: TGTGCCAGCAGTTCCCATTCCGCGACAGCCCAGTACTTC.

The chain combines TRBV7-9 with TRBJ1-4; D is possibly TRBD1 (6 bases). Trimming removed 5 bases from V and 8 bases from J, with 15 bases in between. CDR3 length equals 14 residues. The germline gives CDR1 SEHNR, CDR2 FQNEAQ (reference sequence). The DNA for the CDR3 is TGTGCCAGCAGCCCGGGCAGGGGTTACGAAAAACTGTTTTTT. It specifies CASSPGRGYEKLFF.

In DNA form, the CDR3 reads TGTGCCAGCAGTTATGGGAAGGGAGACGAGCAGTACTTC. Translating it yields CASSYGKGDEQYF. V gene TRBV6-5 combines with J gene TRBJ2-7; perhaps TRBD2 as D (5 bases). The germline gives CDR1 MNHEY, CDR2 SVGAGI. The CDR3 is 13 amino acids. The ends were cut back, 3 bases at V and 5 bases at J, with 11 bases in the middle.

The rearrangement links TRBV7-2 to TRBJ1-1; D perhaps matches TRBD1 (5 bases). This CDR3 spans 14 amino acids. Germline CDR1 and CDR2: SGHTA and FQGNSA. V lost 6 bases to trimming and J lost 1 base, with 12 bases between them. CDR3 residues: CASRAGFTNTEAFF. In nucleotides, the CDR3 is TGTGCCAGCAGGGCAGGGTTTACGAACACTGAAGCTTTCTTT. Together with reference TRBV7-2 and TRBJ1-1, the CDR3 gives the full variable domain: GAGVSQSPSNKVTEKGKDVELRCDPISGHTALYWYRQSLGQGLEFLIYFQGNSAPDKSGLPSDRFSAERTGGSVSTLTIQRTQQEDSAVYLCASRAGFTNTEAFFGQGTRLTVV.

V is TRBV30 and J is TRBJ1-4; 7 nucleotides line up with TRBD1. J lost 5 bases, V lost 4 bases, and 7 bases had no gene match. CDR1 and CDR2 (germline): GTSNPN, SVGIG (reference sequence). The CDR3 length is 14 residues. CDR3: CAWTPGQINEKLFF. The CDR3 region has the DNA TGTGCCTGGACCCCGGGACAGATAAATGAAAAACTGTTTTTT. The full variable domain, with the rest looked up from reference TRBV30 and TRBJ1-4, is SQTIHQWPATLVQPVGSPLSLECTVEGTSNPNLYWYRQAAGRGLQLLFYSVGIGQISSEVPQNLSASRPQDRQFILSSKKLLLSDSGFYLCAWTPGQINEKLFFGSGTQLSVL.

This chain uses TRBV4-3 with TRBJ2-2; 9 bases fit TRBD1. There are 15 residues in the CDR3. Germline CDR1 reads LGHNA; CDR2 reads YSLEER. V shed 0 bases, J shed 5 bases, and the junction held 1 base outside the gene matches. The CDR3 bases are TGCGCCAGCAGCCAAGAAGGGACAGGGACCGGGGAGCTGTTTTTT. Translated: CASSQEGTGTGELFF.

The chain carries TRBV6-6 and TRBJ1-1, with D possibly being TRBD1 (6 bases). This CDR3 is 11 amino acids long. V was cut by 4 bases and J by 11 bases, with 11 bases left in between. Germline V gene data show CDR1 as MNHNY and CDR2 as SVGAGI (reference sequence). CDR3 residues: CASSLQGSAFF. The CDR3 DNA is TGTGCCAGCAGTTTACAGGGATCGGCTTTCTTT.

The V call is TRBV5-3, the J call TRBJ2-1; D call uncertain. TRBV5-3 carries the ORF label, with uncertain function. V lost 1 base to trimming and J lost 6 bases, with 11 bases between them. There are 14 residues in the CDR3. The CDR3 sequence is CARSLRPSSNEQFF. The CDR3 nucleotides are TGTGCCAGAAGCTTGAGGCCTTCTAGCAATGAGCAGTTCTTC.

The chain has TRBV5-6 and TRBJ1-1; possibly TRBD1 for D (5 bases). V was clipped by 5 bases and J by 1 base, with 12 bases between them. The CDR3 consists of 14 residues. Germline assignment: CDR1 SGHDT and CDR2 YYEEEE. The CDR3 loop is CASRSQGGNTEAFF. The CDR3 DNA follows: TGTGCCAGCAGAAGCCAGGGCGGGAACACTGAAGCTTTCTTT.

The rearrangement uses TRBV19 and TRBJ1-2; D call uncertain. CDR1 and CDR2 from the germline V gene are LNHDA and SQIVND (reference sequence). There are 18 residues in the CDR3. V was cut by 5 bases and J by 0 bases, with 22 bases left in between. The CDR3 coding sequence is TGTGCCAGTAGTTCCCCCCCCCGTGGGCTGGTAGCTAACTATGGCTACACCTTC. The encoded protein is CASSSPPRGLVANYGYTF. The variable domain in full, with the rest retrieved from reference TRBV19 and TRBJ1-2, is DGGITQSPKYLFRKEGQNVTLSCEQNLNHDAMYWYRQDPGQGLRLIYYSQIVNDFQKGDIAEGYSVSREKKESFPLTVTSAQKNPTAFYLCASSSPPRGLVANYGYTFGSGTRLTVV.

The J gene is TRBJ1-1, the V gene TRBV6-1; 8 bases are shared with TRBD1. The J segment lost 4 bases and the V segment lost 2 bases, leaving 9 bases of the junction unmatched. This CDR3 is built from 16 residues. Germline CDR1 and CDR2: MNHNS and SASEGT. CDR3 DNA: TGTGCCAGCAGTGAATTCGACAGGGGAAGGGGCACTGAAGCTTTCTTT. This gives the protein CASSEFDRGRGTEAFF.

The chain links TRBV19 to TRBJ1-1; TRBD1 is a possible D gene (5 bases). CDR3 length equals 13 residues. From germline, CDR1 is LNHDA and CDR2 SQIVND (reference sequence). Trimming removed 5 bases at V and 9 bases at J, with 16 bases between. The CDR3 DNA reads TGTGCCAGTAGTTTACCCACAGGAATCCAAGCTTTCTTT. Translation: CASSLPTGIQAFF.